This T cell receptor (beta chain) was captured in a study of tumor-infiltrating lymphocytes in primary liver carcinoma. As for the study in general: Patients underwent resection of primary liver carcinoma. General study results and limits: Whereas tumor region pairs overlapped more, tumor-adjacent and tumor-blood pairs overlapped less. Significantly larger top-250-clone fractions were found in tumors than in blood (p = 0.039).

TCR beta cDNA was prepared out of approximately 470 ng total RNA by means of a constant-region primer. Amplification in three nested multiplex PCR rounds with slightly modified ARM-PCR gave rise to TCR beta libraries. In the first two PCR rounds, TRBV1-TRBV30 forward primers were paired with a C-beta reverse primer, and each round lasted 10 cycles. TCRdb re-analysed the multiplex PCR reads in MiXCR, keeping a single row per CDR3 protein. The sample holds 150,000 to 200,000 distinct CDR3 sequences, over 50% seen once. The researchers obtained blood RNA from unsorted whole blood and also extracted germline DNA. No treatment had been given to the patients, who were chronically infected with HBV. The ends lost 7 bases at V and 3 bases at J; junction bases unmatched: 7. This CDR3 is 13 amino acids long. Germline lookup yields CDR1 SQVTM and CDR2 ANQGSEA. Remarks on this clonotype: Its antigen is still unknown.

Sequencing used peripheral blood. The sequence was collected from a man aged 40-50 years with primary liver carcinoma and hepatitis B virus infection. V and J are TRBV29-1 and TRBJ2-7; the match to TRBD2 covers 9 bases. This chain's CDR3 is CSALAGLFYEQYF. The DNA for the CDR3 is TGCAGCGCCCTAGCGGGGCTATTCTACGAGCAGTACTTC.